Following are 5 T cell receptor beta chains from one sample sequenced in a study of T cell responses to AZD1222 COVID-19 vaccine. Profiling relied on immunoSEQ multiplex PCR, and the TCRdb table lists in-frame clones only, not all of them. The repertoire consists of roughly 160,000 clones, with 88% occurring once and the leading ten covering 5.5%. Sequenced material: peripheral blood, taken on day 0 of AZD1222 vaccination. These receptors were obtained from an adult in good health.

The chain employs TRBV4-2 and TRBJ1-5, with D maybe TRBD1 (6 bases). The germline V gene has CDR1 LGHNA and CDR2 YNFKEQ. CDR3 size: 16 residues. V gave up 1 base and J gave up 4 bases, with 14 bases separating them. Here the CDR3 reads CASSQGAGARNQPQHF. The CDR3 coding sequence is TGTGCCAGCAGCCAAGGGGCGGGGGCGAGAAATCAGCCCCAGCATTTT.

This sequence joins TRBV30 and TRBJ1-4; D ambiguous. The CDR3 has 13 residues. Germline CDR1 reads GTSNPN; CDR2 reads SVGIG (reference sequence). The ends were cut back, 1 base at V and 2 bases at J, with 5 bases in the middle. CDR3 coding DNA: TGTGCCTGGAGTGAGCGCACTAATGAAAAACTGTTTTTT. Translated, it gives CAWSERTNEKLFF.

As DNA, the CDR3 is TGTGCCTGGAGTGTAGGGCTAGCCACAGATACGCAGTATTTT. This translates into CAWSVGLATDTQYF. The rearrangement joins TRBV30 to TRBJ2-3; perhaps TRBD2 as D (5 bases). Trimming shortened V by 0 bases and J by 2 bases, and 9 bases separated the two germline ends. CDR1 is GTSNPN, CDR2 SVGIG, per germline (reference sequence). The CDR3 runs 14 residues.

This clone was detected only once. CDR3 region: CASSSSGKWDTQYF. CDR3 DNA: TGTGCCAGCAGCTCTAGCGGAAAATGGGATACGCAGTATTTT. The chain is built from TRBV7-3 and TRBJ2-3, with 7 bases that match TRBD2. The CDR3 runs 14 residues. Germline values: CDR1 SGHTA, CDR2 FQGTGA. V lost 4 bases to trimming and J lost 6 bases; unmatched junction nucleotides: 7.

This rearrangement joins TRBV6-5 to TRBJ1-2, with TRBD1 matching over 8 bases. CDR3 length equals 13 residues. CDR1 MNHEY and CDR2 SVGAGI come from the germline V gene. The V and J ends lost 8 bases and 0 bases, in that order; junction bases with no gene match: 2. The CDR3 here is CASRGQANYGYTF. The CDR3, as DNA: TGTGCCAGCCGGGGACAGGCTAACTATGGCTACACCTTC.